Listed here is a single TCR beta chain. Antigen specificity is unknown. The CDR3 is made up of 13 amino acids. Germline CDR1 reads SGHRS; CDR2 reads YFSETQ. V lost 4 bases and J lost 3, with 11 bases in between. This sample was taken from a study of shared clonotypes between healthy human individuals. As for the study in general: The donors, a couple of women and a few men, were aged 18 to 49.

Across several immunoSEQ plates, the genomic DNA of each subset was split evenly. The repertoire was sequenced with immunoSEQ multiplex PCR; TCRdb's copy has only in-frame clones and lacks some. Among approximately 640,000 clones, 72% were seen once, and the ten largest hold 1.8%. Study results and limitations: It was the non-shared clonotypes that had lower generation probabilities than clonotypes shared by all four donors. Since donors were few, the genetic and exposure-history diversity represented was limited.

This TCR came from a young woman in good health. Material: memory CD4+ T cells sorted from blood. Subset in this sample: CD45RA-negative fraction. This chain links TRBV5-1 with TRBJ2-7; D is possibly TRBD1 (6 bases). The CDR3 loop is CASSLGQFYEQYF. CDR3 DNA sequence: TGCGCCAGCAGCCTCGGACAGTTCTACGAGCAGTACTTC.